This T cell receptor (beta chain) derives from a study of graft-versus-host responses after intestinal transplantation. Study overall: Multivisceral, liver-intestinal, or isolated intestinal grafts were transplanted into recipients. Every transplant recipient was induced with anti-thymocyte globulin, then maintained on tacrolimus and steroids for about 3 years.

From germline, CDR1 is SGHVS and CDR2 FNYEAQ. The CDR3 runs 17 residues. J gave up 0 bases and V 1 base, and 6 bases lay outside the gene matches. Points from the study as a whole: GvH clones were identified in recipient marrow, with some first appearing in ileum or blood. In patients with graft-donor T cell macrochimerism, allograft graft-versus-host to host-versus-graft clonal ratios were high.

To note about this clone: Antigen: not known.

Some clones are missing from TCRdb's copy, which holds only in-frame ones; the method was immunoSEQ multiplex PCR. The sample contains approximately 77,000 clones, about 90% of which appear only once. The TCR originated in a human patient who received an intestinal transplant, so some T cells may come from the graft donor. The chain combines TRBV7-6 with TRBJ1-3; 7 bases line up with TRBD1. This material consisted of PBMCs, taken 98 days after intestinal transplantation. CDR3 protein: CASSLVVGTDSGNTIYF. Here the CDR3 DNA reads TGTGCCAGCAGCTTAGTAGTGGGGACAGACTCTGGAAACACCATATATTTT. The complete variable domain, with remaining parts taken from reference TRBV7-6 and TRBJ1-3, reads GAGVSQSPRYKVTKRGQDVALRCDPISGHVSLYWYRQALGQGPEFLTYFNYEAQQDKSGLPNDRFSAERPEGSISTLTIQRTEQRDSAMYRCASSLVVGTDSGNTIYFGEGSWLTVV.